This T cell receptor (beta chain) comes out of a study of blood T cell repertoires in COVID-19. Turning to the study itself: Collection of acute and convalescent COVID-19 samples took place in the United States, Italy and Spain. Nucleic acid was either cDNA or gDNA, and it came from T cells, B-cell-depleted T cells, or PBMCs.

Authors' methods: Estimates of nucleated cell counts were drawn from the amplification of reference gene primers. Only in-frame clones appear in the TCRdb table, and some are missing; sequencing was by immunoSEQ multiplex PCR. V and J calls plus clone size are reproduced from that table; the DNA served to infer D and trimming. The table shows 60,000 to 85,000 clones, with more than 75% occurring only once. This clone is large in the sample. CDR1 is SGHKS, CDR2 YYEKEE, per germline (reference sequence). The CDR3 is made up of 15 amino acids. V lost 2 bases and J 6 bases, leaving 17 bases between the germline ends.

This TCR was sampled from a human donor in a cohort sampled during active COVID-19. Source material: peripheral blood. The chain is built from TRBV5-5 and TRBJ1-2; tentatively, D is TRBD1 (5 bases). This chain's CDR3 is CASSLTAGGWDGYTF. CDR3 DNA sequence: TGTGCCAGCAGCTTAACCGCCGGGGGGTGGGATGGCTACACCTTC. The whole variable domain, filled in from reference TRBV5-5 and TRBJ1-2, reads DAGVTQSPTHLIKTRGQQVTLRCSPISGHKSVSWYQQVLGQGPQFIFQYYEKEERGRGNFPDRFSARQFPNYSSELNVNALLLGDSALYLCASSLTAGGWDGYTFGSGTRLTVV.